This T cell receptor beta chain derives from a study of a mutant IDH1 vaccine in newly diagnosed glioma. Study overall: Treated patients had a mean age of around 40 years and a sex split that was approximately 62% male and roughly 40% female.

The sample holds one count of this clone. Its matching antigen is unknown. Some clones are missing from TCRdb's copy, which holds only in-frame ones; the method was immunoSEQ multiplex PCR. The profile shows some 120,000 clones, just under 80% of them singletons. Deletions cut 8 bases from V and 4 bases from J, with 17 bases between. CDR1 is SNHLY and CDR2 is FYNNEI in the germline V gene. The CDR3 has 15 amino acids. The time point was: week 11, during vaccination. Vaccination used 300 ug of mutant IDH1 20-mer peptide per dose, with topical imiquimod. This chain connects TRBV2 to TRBJ1-4; D possibly corresponds to TRBD1 (5 bases). Sample: PBMCs, taken from a glioma patient whose treatment included an IDH1 peptide vaccine. The receptor comes from a man in his forties with glioma. CDR3: CASSEGIPINEKLFF. The CDR3 DNA follows: TGTGCCAGCTCAGAGGGGATCCCGATTAATGAAAAACTGTTTTTT.